A single sample is the source of the 32 T cell receptor beta chains below, sequenced in a study of T cell responses to AZD1222 COVID-19 vaccine. Measured with immunoSEQ multiplex PCR; TCRdb has only the in-frame clones, and not every one. The sample includes approximately 120,000 clones, 88% of them seen just once. Sample: peripheral blood, taken on day 0 of MenACWY control vaccination. These receptors were obtained from an adult in good health.

The V and J genes are TRBV7-8 and TRBJ2-5; no reliable D call. Trimming left V 5 bases short and J 1 base short, with 8 bases between. Germline V gives CDR1 SGHVS, CDR2 FQNEAQ. The CDR3 has 13 amino acids. The CDR3 DNA is TGTGCCAGCAGCCGTCCTAGCCAAGAGACCCAGTACTTC. This gives the protein CASSRPSQETQYF.

This clone has more than one count but fewer than ten. V and J are TRBV2 and TRBJ2-2, with 12 bases matching TRBD2. The CDR3 is made up of 18 amino acids. Germline values: CDR1 SNHLY, CDR2 FYNNEI. Trimming cost V 4 bases and J 5 bases; bases outside gene matches: 11. CDR3 in amino acids: CASSVMLAGGPFTGELFF. The CDR3 coding sequence is TGTGCCAGCAGTGTAATGCTAGCGGGAGGGCCTTTTACCGGGGAGCTGTTTTTT.

This clone was found once. This chain links TRBV7-9 with TRBJ1-1, with unresolved D. V shed 4 bases and J shed 1 base, with 13 bases lying between them. The CDR3 is made up of 15 amino acids. Germline V gene sequence: CDR1 SEHNR, CDR2 FQNEAQ (reference sequence). This chain's CDR3 is CASSWPNYRNTEAFF. CDR3 in DNA: TGTGCCAGCAGCTGGCCTAATTATAGGAACACTGAAGCTTTCTTT.

This clone was observed once. This chain links TRBV15 with TRBJ1-1; the D is unclear. Germline CDR1 LNHNV, CDR2 YYDKDF (reference sequence). The ends were cut back, 4 bases at V and 2 bases at J, with 11 bases in the middle. This CDR3 has 14 residues. The CDR3 is CATSINVPNTEAFF. The CDR3 nucleotides are TGTGCCACCAGCATAAACGTCCCAAACACTGAAGCTTTCTTT.

In nucleotides, the CDR3 is TGTGCCAGCAGTTACTCCGGGACAGGGAGGGAGACCCAGTACTTC. Translation gives CASSYSGTGRETQYF. The chain links TRBV6-5 to TRBJ2-5; TRBD1 agrees at 9 bases. V lost 0 bases to trimming and J lost 5 bases; unmatched junction nucleotides: 4. CDR3 length equals 15 residues. CDR1 and CDR2 (germline): MNHEY, SVGAGI.

This sequence joins TRBV7-9 and TRBJ1-4, with D maybe TRBD1 (5 bases). The germline gives CDR1 SEHNR, CDR2 FQNEAQ (reference sequence). Trimming left V 0 bases short and J 0 bases short, with 8 bases between. The CDR3 is made up of 16 amino acids. The CDR3 region has the DNA TGTGCCAGCAGCTTAGCAGGGACTGCAACTAATGAAAAACTGTTTTTT. It codes for CASSLAGTATNEKLFF.

The rearrangement joins TRBV4-3 to TRBJ2-7, with 7 bases fitting TRBD1. Germline V gene lookup returns CDR1 LGHNA and CDR2 YSLEER. This CDR3 is 18 amino acids long. V gave up 1 base and J gave up 0 bases; unmatched junction bases: 12. The CDR3 DNA reads as TGCGCCAGCAGCCAAGGGTGGGCCGGGACAGCGGTCTCCTACGAGCAGTACTTC. Protein: CASSQGWAGTAVSYEQYF.

The chain carries TRBV11-3 and TRBJ1-3; 10 nucleotides align to TRBD1. CDR3 length: 16 amino acids. The trim removed 5 bases at V and 8 bases at J, leaving 12 bases unmatched. CDR1 and CDR2 (germline): SGHNT, YENEEA. DNA of the CDR3: TGTGCCAGCAGCGCGGGACAGGGGCTCTCGGGAGACACCATATATTTT. This codes for CASSAGQGLSGDTIYF.

The chain combines TRBV4-1 with TRBJ2-7; the match to TRBD1 covers 7 bases. Germline CDR1 and CDR2: MGHRA and YSYEKL. This CDR3 spans 15 amino acids. V trimming: 4 bases; J trimming: 3 bases; junction bases outside the gene matches: 9. CDR3 nucleotide sequence: TGCGCCAGCAGCCGGCGACAGGGCGAAGGCTACGAGCAGTACTTC. Protein sequence: CASSRRQGEGYEQYF.

This chain links TRBV5-1 with TRBJ1-2, with D unresolved. Trimming removed 2 bases from V and 4 bases from J, with 9 bases in between. CDR1 SGHRS and CDR2 YFSETQ come from the germline V gene. This CDR3 region has 13 residues. Written as DNA, the CDR3 is TGCGCCAGCAGCTTTGGAGGTTCCTATGGCTACACCTTC. Residues: CASSFGGSYGYTF.

J is TRBJ2-1 and V is TRBV9; 9 nucleotides align to TRBD1. Germline assignment: CDR1 SGDLS and CDR2 YYNGEE. Trimming removed 3 bases from V and 13 bases from J; junction bases left unmatched: 17. This CDR3 has 16 amino acids. The CDR3 nucleotides read TGTGCCAGCAGCGAGGACCGGGACAGGGAGTTTTTTGGACAGTTCTTC. Translated: CASSEDRDREFFGQFF.

The chain employs TRBV29-1 and TRBJ2-7; 10 positions match TRBD1. The germline CDR1 and CDR2 sequences are SQVTM and ANQGSEA. J was trimmed by 2 bases and V by 6 bases; bases with no gene match: 7. This CDR3 region has 14 residues. The CDR3 DNA reads as TGCAGCGTCCTCCGACAGGGGGCTGCCTACGAGCAGTACTTC. Translation gives CSVLRQGAAYEQYF.

The chain has TRBV5-8 and TRBJ2-7; unclear D gene. Between the trimmed V and J ends, which lost 0 bases and 0 bases, there was a span of 10 bases. The CDR3 is made up of 15 amino acids. Germline assignment: CDR1 SGHTS and CDR2 YDEGEE. The CDR3 nucleotides are TGTGCCAGCAGCTTGGTATCCGACAACTCCTACGAGCAGTACTTC. It is translated as CASSLVSDNSYEQYF.

The chain carries TRBV30 and TRBJ2-1, with D possibly TRBD1 on 6 matching bases. The CDR3 contains 13 residues. In germline, CDR1 is GTSNPN, CDR2 SVGIG (reference sequence). Trimming took 4 bases from V and 3 from J, leaving 10 bases between them. As DNA, the CDR3 is TGTGCCTGGATCGCGACAGGCTACAATGAGCAGTTCTTC. It yields the protein CAWIATGYNEQFF.

The rearrangement joins TRBV18 to TRBJ2-7; 9 bases fit TRBD1. Germline V gene lookup returns CDR1 KGHSH and CDR2 LQKENI. V shed 5 bases, J shed 6 bases, and the junction held 8 bases outside the gene matches. The CDR3 runs 14 residues. This CDR3 is CASSAGTGTIEQYF. In DNA, the CDR3 is TGTGCCAGCTCAGCCGGGACAGGGACAATCGAGCAGTACTTC.

This clone was recorded a few times. The chain uses TRBV3-1 (or the pseudogene TRBV3-2) and TRBJ1-4; 12 positions agree with TRBD1. V shed 2 bases, J shed 3 bases, and the junction held 7 bases outside the gene matches. This CDR3 comprises 18 residues. CDR1 and CDR2 from the germline V gene are LGHDT and YNNKEL (reference sequence). CDR3 sequence (DNA): TGTGCCAGCAGCCAAAACCGGGACAGGGGGCGGCCTAATGAAAAACTGTTTTTT. It specifies CASSQNRDRGRPNEKLFF.

This clone was recorded only once. This rearrangement joins TRBV4-3 to TRBJ1-1, with TRBD1 identical over 8 bases. The CDR3 has 14 amino acids. The V segment lost 6 bases and the J segment 1 base; nucleotides outside the gene matches: 4. Germline CDR1 LGHNA, CDR2 YSLEER. CDR3 in DNA: TGCGCCAGCAGAACCGGGACAGGGAACACTGAAGCTTTCTTT. Encoded protein: CASRTGTGNTEAFF.

This sequence joins TRBV27 and TRBJ1-1, with D maybe TRBD1 (5 bases). The germline V gene encodes CDR1 MNHEY and CDR2 SMNVEV (reference sequence). The V and J ends lost 3 bases and 1 base respectively, with 9 bases between them. The CDR3 has 14 amino acids. The CDR3 region is CASSLGTANTEAFF. CDR3 DNA: TGTGCCAGCAGTTTGGGGACGGCGAACACTGAAGCTTTCTTT.

The chain links TRBV6-5 to TRBJ1-1; the D is unclear. Trimming took off 6 bases at V and 0 bases at J, with 11 bases between the two ends. The CDR3 covers 14 residues. Germline V gives CDR1 MNHEY, CDR2 SVGAGI. CDR3 sequence: CASSRHPLNTEAFF. CDR3 in DNA: TGTGCCAGCAGCAGGCACCCTCTGAACACTGAAGCTTTCTTT.

This rearrangement joins TRBV15 to TRBJ2-3; possibly TRBD1 for D (6 bases). The length of the CDR3 is 17 residues. The V and J ends lost 0 bases and 4 bases respectively, with 17 bases between them. Germline V gives CDR1 LNHNV, CDR2 YYDKDF (reference sequence). For the CDR3, the DNA is TGTGCCACCAGCAGAGATTATGGGGACAAAGGATCAGATACGCAGTATTTT. Protein: CATSRDYGDKGSDTQYF.

This sequence joins TRBV28 and TRBJ2-6; no clear D gene. Between the trimmed V and J ends, which lost 3 bases and 2 bases, there was a span of 8 bases. Germline loops: CDR1 MDHEN, CDR2 SYDVKM. CDR3 size: 15 residues. The CDR3 protein is CASSFEPPGANVLTF. The CDR3 coding sequence is TGTGCCAGCAGTTTCGAACCCCCTGGGGCCAACGTCCTGACTTTC.

The CDR3 is CASSVDQNTEAFF. The CDR3 nucleotides read TGTGCCAGCAGCGTAGATCAGAACACTGAAGCTTTCTTT. The chain employs TRBV9 and TRBJ1-1; D gene unclear. V lost 0 bases and J lost 1, with 4 bases in between. CDR3 size: 13 residues. The germline gives CDR1 SGDLS, CDR2 YYNGEE. Combining the CDR3 with reference TRBV9 and TRBJ1-1 gives the whole variable domain DSGVTQTPKHLITATGQRVTLRCSPRSGDLSVYWYQQSLDQGLQFLIQYYNGEERAKGNILERFSAQQFPDLHSELNLSSLELGDSALYFCASSVDQNTEAFFGQGTRLTVV.

V is TRBV7-2 and J is TRBJ2-7; 8 nucleotides line up with TRBD2. Per germline, CDR1 SGHTA and CDR2 FQGNSA. This CDR3 contains 15 residues. With V trimmed by 3 bases and J by 3 bases, 7 bases remained unmatched. The DNA for the CDR3 is TGTGCCAGCAGCTTGGGGAGCGGGAGTTTCTACGAGCAGTACTTC. Amino acids: CASSLGSGSFYEQYF.

The chain joins TRBV11-2 to TRBJ1-1; D not certain. Trimming shortened V by 4 bases and J by 1 base, and 7 bases separated the two germline ends. The CDR3 runs 13 residues. CDR1 and CDR2 (germline): SGHAT, FQNNGV. CDR3 in amino acids: CASSSIRNTEAFF. DNA of the CDR3: TGTGCCAGCAGCTCTATTAGGAACACTGAAGCTTTCTTT.

The J gene is TRBJ2-5, the V gene TRBV7-9; D not certain. The ends were cut back, 4 bases at V and 1 base at J, with 7 bases in the middle. The CDR3 length is 13 residues. From germline, CDR1 is SEHNR and CDR2 FQNEAQ (reference sequence). This chain's CDR3 is CASSSHGQETQYF. The CDR3 DNA reads TGTGCCAGCAGCTCCCACGGCCAAGAGACCCAGTACTTC. The whole variable domain, remainder taken from reference TRBV7-9 and TRBJ2-5, is DTGVSQNPRHKITKRGQNVTFRCDPISEHNRLYWYRQTLGQGPEFLTYFQNEAQLEKSRLLSDRFSAERPKGSFSTLEIQRTEQGDSAMYLCASSSHGQETQYFGPGTRLLVL.

The genes are TRBV7-2 and TRBJ2-2, with TRBD2 identical over 7 bases. The J segment lost 8 bases and the V segment lost 5 bases, leaving 8 bases of the junction unmatched. The CDR3 runs to 14 residues. Per germline, CDR1 SGHTA and CDR2 FQGNSA. This chain's CDR3 is CASSPMTSLGELFF. The DNA of the CDR3 is TGTGCCAGCAGCCCCATGACTAGCCTGGGGGAGCTGTTTTTT.

The V call is TRBV27, the J call TRBJ2-7; 7 bases are shared with TRBD2. In germline, CDR1 is MNHEY, CDR2 SMNVEV (reference sequence). V lost 4 bases, J lost 1 base, and 7 bases stayed unmatched. This CDR3 spans 15 amino acids. The CDR3 bases are TGTGCCAGCAGTTGGGGTGGGAGGGGATCCTACGAGCAGTACTTC. This sequence encodes CASSWGGRGSYEQYF.

The chain employs TRBV15 and TRBJ2-1, with 11 positions matching TRBD2. This CDR3 region has 16 residues. Germline V gives CDR1 LNHNV, CDR2 YYDKDF (reference sequence). Trimming at V came to 1 base and at J to 8 bases, leaving 7 bases not matched to a gene. The CDR3 DNA reads as TGTGCCACCAGCAGAGTTTTAACTAGCGGGAGTCATGAGCAGTTCTTC. Protein sequence: CATSRVLTSGSHEQFF.

The gene calls are TRBV28 and TRBJ1-5; no clear D. CDR3 length equals 16 residues. CDR1 and CDR2 (germline): MDHEN, SYDVKM. V was pared by 2 bases and J by 1 base, with 12 bases between. The CDR3 loop reads CASSLRPGGSNQPQHF. Here the CDR3 DNA reads TGTGCCAGCAGTTTACGGCCAGGTGGGAGCAATCAGCCCCAGCATTTT.

Worth noting for this clone: One end of the junction varies from germline; a read error may be responsible. This sequence joins TRBV7-7 and TRBJ2-3, with 13 bases aligning to TRBD2. Per germline, CDR1 SSHAT and CDR2 FNYEAQ (reference sequence). The length of the CDR3 is 16 residues. The CDR3, as DNA: TGTGCTAGCAGCCCCGGACTAGCGGGAGTTACAGATACGCAGTATTTT. This encodes CASSPGLAGVTDTQYF. The full variable domain, completed using reference TRBV7-7 and TRBJ2-3, is GAGVSQSPRYKVTKRGQDVTLRCDPISSHATLYWYQQALGQGPEFLTYFNYEAQPDKSGLPSDRFSAERPEGSISTLTIQRTEQRDSAMYRCASSPGLAGVTDTQYFGPGTRLTVL.

The chain links TRBV18 to TRBJ2-2; D is possibly TRBD1 (5 bases). The germline V gene encodes CDR1 KGHSH and CDR2 LQKENI. Trimming cost V 1 base and J 8 bases, with 11 bases left between them. The CDR3 loop spans 14 amino acids. The CDR3 DNA sequence: TGTGCCAGCTCACCACTGCCGGACATTGGGGAGCTGTTTTTT. It is translated as CASSPLPDIGELFF.

The V and J genes are TRBV6-5 and TRBJ2-7, with TRBD1 matching 9 bases. Germline CDR1 is MNHEY and CDR2 is SVGAGI. The V and J ends lost 6 bases and 13 bases, in that order; junction bases with no gene match: 13. This CDR3 spans 13 amino acids. The CDR3 here is CASSNLNRDREYF. In DNA form, the CDR3 reads TGTGCCAGCAGCAATTTAAACCGGGACAGGGAATACTTC.